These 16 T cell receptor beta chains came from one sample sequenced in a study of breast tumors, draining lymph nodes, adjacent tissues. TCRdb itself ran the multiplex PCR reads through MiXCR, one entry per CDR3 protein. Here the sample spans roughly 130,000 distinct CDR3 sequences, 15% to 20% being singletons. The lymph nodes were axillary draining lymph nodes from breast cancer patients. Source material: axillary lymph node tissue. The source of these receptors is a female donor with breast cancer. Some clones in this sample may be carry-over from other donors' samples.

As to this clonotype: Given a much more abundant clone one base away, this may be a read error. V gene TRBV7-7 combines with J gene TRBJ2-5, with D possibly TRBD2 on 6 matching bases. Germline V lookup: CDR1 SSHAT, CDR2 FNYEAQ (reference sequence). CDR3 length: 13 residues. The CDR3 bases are TGTGCTAGCGGCTTATACAGCAGGGAGACCCAGTACTTC. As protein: CASGLYSRETQYF.

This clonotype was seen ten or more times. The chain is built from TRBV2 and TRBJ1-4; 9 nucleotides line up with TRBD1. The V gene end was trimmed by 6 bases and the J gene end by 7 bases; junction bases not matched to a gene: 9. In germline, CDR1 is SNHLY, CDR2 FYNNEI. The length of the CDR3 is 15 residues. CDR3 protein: CASRRKGQGSEKLFF. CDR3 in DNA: TGTGCCAGCAGACGAAAAGGACAGGGGTCTGAAAAACTGTTTTTT.

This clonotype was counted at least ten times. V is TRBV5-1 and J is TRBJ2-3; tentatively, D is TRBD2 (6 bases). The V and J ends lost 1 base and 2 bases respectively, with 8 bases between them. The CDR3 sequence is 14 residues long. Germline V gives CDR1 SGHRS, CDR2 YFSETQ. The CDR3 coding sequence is TGCGCCAGCAGCTTGAGGGACTTCACAGATACGCAGTATTTT. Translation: CASSLRDFTDTQYF. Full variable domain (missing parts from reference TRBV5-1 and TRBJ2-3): KAGVTQTPRYLIKTRGQQVTLSCSPISGHRSVSWYQQTPGQGLQFLFEYFSETQRNKGNFPGRFSGRQFSNSRSEMNVSTLELGDSALYLCASSLRDFTDTQYFGPGTRLTVL.

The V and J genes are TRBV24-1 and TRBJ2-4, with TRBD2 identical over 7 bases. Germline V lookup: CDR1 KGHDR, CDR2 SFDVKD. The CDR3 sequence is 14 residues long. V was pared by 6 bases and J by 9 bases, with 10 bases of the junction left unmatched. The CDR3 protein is CATSRGLDGGIQYF. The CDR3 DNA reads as TGTGCCACCAGTAGAGGACTAGACGGGGGCATTCAGTACTTC.

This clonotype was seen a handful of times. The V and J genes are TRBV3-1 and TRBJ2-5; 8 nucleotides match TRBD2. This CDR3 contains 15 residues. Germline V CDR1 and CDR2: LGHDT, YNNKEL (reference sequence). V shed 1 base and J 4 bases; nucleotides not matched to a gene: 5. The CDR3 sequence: CASSQAGGARETQYF. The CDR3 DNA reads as TGTGCCAGCAGCCAAGCGGGAGGGGCCCGAGAGACCCAGTACTTC.

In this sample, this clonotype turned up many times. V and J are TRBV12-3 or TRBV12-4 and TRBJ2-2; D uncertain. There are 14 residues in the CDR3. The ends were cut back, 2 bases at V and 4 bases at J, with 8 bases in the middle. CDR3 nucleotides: TGTGCCAGCAGTTTACTGCGGACCACCGGGGAGCTGTTTTTT. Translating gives CASSLLRTTGELFF.

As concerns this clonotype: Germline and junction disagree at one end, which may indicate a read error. Written as DNA, the CDR3 is TGTGCCAGCAGCTTTCCAGGCACAGATGCGCAGTATTTT. It specifies CASSFPGTDAQYF. The chain carries TRBV7-3 and TRBJ2-3, with D unresolved. The CDR3 contains 13 residues. The germline gives CDR1 SGHTA, CDR2 FQGTGA.

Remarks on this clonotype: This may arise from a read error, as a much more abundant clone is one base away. The CDR3 DNA reads TGTGCCTCCAGGGACTTGGACAGGGGGCGAATAGGTGGCTACACCTTC. Protein product: CASRDLDRGRIGGYTF. The rearrangement uses TRBV6-1 and TRBJ1-2; 11 nucleotides line up with TRBD1. Per germline, CDR1 MNHNS and CDR2 SASEGT. The V gene end was trimmed by 11 bases and the J gene end by 7 bases; junction bases not matched to a gene: 18. CDR3 length: 16 residues.

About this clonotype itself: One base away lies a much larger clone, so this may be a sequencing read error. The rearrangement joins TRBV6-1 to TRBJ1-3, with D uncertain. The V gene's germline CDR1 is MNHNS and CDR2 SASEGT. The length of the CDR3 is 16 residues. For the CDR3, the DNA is TGTGCCAGCAAGGACTGGAGGTTGAACTCTGGAAGCACCATATATTTT. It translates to CASKDWRLNSGSTIYF.

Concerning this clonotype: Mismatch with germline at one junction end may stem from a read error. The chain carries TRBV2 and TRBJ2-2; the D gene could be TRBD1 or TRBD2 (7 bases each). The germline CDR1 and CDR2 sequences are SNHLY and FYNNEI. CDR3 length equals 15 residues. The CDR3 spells CASSEGQGGIGELSF. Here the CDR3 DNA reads TGTGCCAGCAGTGAAGGCCAGGGGGGGATCGGGGAGCTGTCTTTT.

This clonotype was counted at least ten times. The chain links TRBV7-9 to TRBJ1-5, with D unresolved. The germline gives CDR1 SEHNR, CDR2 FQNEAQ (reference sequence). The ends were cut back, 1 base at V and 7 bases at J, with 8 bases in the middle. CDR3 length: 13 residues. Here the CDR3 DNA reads TGTGCCAGCAGCTTAGAGGGCTGGCAGCCCCAGCATTTT. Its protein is CASSLEGWQPQHF.

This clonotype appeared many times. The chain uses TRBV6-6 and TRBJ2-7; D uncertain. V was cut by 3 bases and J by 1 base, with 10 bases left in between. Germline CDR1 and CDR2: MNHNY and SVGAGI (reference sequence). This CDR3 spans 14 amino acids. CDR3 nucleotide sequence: TGTGCCAGCAGTTATGAGACGGCATCCTACGAGCAGTACTTC. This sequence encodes CASSYETASYEQYF.

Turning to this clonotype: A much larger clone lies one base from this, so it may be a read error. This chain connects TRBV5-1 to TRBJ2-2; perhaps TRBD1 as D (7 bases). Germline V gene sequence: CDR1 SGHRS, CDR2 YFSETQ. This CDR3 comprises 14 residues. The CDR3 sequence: CASRETGFAGGLFF. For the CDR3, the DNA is TGCGCCAGCAGGGAGACAGGGTTCGCCGGGGGGCTGTTTTTT.

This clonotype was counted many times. CDR3 bases: TGCAGCGTGCGGCCGGGGGTCCCCGACGAGCAGTACTTC. It is translated as CSVRPGVPDEQYF. J is TRBJ2-7 and V is TRBV29-1, with a possible D match to TRBD2 (6 bases). Deletions cut 6 bases from V and 5 bases from J, with 17 bases between. CDR1 and CDR2 (germline): SQVTM, ANQGSEA. The CDR3 sequence is 13 residues long.

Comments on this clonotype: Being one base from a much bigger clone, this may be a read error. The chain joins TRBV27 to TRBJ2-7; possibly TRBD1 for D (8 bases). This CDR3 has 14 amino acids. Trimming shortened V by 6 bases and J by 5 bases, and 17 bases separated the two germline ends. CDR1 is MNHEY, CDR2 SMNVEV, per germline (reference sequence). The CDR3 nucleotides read TGTGCCAGCAGACCGGGGGGCAGGGGGCACGAGCAGTACTTC. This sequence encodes CASRPGGRGHEQYF.

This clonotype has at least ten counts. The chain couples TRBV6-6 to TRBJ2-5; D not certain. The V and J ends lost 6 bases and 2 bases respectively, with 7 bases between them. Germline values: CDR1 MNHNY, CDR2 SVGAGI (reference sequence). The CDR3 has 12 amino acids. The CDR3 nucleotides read TGTGCCAGCAGCCAGAATCAAGAGACCCAGTACTTC. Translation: CASSQNQETQYF.